This T cell receptor beta chain derives from a study of CD8 T cells in ankylosing spondylitis. Germline V gives CDR1 MGHRA, CDR2 YSYEKL. This CDR3 region has 16 residues. V was clipped by 4 bases and J by 0 bases; unmatched bases: 6. Using its own MiXCR run on the 5' RACE reads, TCRdb lists one record per CDR3 protein. The sample includes around 250,000 distinct CDR3 sequences, under 35% seen only once; the top ten take around 4%. Points on this clonotype: Its antigen is still unknown.

Notes on the study in general: The clones that were linked to disease were reported to be significantly enriched in matched synovial fluid samples from ankylosing spondylitis patients. Certain motif variants had earlier appeared in reactive arthritis synovial fluid and blood.

The TCR originated in a male donor with ankylosing spondylitis or in good health (not recorded which). The V and J genes are TRBV4-1 and TRBJ2-3, with 8 nucleotides matching TRBD2. Sequences were obtained from blood, either unsorted or a sorted T cell fraction (not recorded which). In DNA, the CDR3 is TGCGCCAGCAGCCCTCAGCGGGGGACTAGCACAGATACGCAGTATTTT. Its translation is CASSPQRGTSTDTQYF.